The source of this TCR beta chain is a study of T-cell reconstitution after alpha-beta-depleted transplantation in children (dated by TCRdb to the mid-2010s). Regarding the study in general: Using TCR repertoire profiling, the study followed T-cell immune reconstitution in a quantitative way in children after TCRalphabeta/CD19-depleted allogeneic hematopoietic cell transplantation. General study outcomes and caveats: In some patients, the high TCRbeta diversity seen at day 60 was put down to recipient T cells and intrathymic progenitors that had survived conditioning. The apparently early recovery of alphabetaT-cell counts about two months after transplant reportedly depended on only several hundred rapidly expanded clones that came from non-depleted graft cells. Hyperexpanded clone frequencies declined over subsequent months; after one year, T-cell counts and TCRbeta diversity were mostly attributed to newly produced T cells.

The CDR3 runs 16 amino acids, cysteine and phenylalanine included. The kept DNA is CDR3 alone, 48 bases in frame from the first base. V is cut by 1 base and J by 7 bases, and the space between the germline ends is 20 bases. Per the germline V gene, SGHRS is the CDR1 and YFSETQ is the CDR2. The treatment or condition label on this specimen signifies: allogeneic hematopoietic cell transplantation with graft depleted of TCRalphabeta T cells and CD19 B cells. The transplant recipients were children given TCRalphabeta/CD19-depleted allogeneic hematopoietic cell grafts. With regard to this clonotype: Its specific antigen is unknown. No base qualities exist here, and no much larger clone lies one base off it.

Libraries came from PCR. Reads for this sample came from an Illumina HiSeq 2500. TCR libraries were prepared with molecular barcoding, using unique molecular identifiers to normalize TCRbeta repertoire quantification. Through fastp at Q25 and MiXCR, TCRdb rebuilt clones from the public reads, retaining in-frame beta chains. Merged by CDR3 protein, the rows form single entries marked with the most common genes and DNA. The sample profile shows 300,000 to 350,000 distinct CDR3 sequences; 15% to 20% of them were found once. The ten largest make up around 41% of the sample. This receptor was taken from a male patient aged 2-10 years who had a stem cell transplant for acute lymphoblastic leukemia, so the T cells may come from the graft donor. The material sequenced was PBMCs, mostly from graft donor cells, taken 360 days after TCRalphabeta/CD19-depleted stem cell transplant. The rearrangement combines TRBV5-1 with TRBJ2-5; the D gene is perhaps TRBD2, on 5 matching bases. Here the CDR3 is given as CASSLTPRGILGTQYF. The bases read TGCGCCAGCAGCTTGACTCCTCGGGGAATCCTGGGGACCCAGTACTTC.